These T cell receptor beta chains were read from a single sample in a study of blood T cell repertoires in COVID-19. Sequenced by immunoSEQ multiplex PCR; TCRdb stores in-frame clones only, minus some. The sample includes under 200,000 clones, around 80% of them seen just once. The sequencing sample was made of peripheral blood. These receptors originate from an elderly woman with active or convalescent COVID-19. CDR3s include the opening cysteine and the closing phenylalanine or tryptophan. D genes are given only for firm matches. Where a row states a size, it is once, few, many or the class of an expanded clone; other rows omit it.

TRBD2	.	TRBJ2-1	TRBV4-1	CASSRLAGGEKGQFF	TGCGCCAGCAGTCGGCTAGCGGGGGGCGAAAAGGGGCAGTTCTTC
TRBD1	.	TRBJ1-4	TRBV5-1	CASSFGTGDEKLFF	TGCGCCAGCAGCTTCGGGACAGGGGATGAAAAACTGTTTTTT
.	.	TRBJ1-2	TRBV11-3	CASSLSQGDYGYTF	TGTGCCAGCAGCTTATCACAGGGTGACTATGGCTACACCTTC
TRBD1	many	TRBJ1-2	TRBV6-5	CASRWDSHYTF	TGTGCCAGCAGGTGGGACAGCCACTACACCTTC
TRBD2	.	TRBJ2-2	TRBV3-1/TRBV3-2	CASSPSSGNTGELFF	TGTGCCAGCAGCCCTTCTAGCGGGAACACCGGGGAGCTGTTTTTT
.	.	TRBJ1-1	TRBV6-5	CASSLSTVNTEAFF	TGTGCCAGCAGTCTAAGCACGGTGAACACTGAAGCTTTCTTT
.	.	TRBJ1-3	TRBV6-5	CASSYSRSGNTIYF	TGTGCCAGCAGTTACAGCCGGAGCGGAAACACCATATATTTT
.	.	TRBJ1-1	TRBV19	CASKGMGLSTEAFF	TGTGCCAGTAAGGGGATGGGGCTGAGCACTGAAGCTTTCTTT
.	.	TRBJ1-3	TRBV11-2	CASSPTYSSGNTIYF	TGTGCCAGCAGCCCCACCTACAGCTCTGGAAACACCATATATTTT
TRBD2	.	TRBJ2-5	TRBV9	CASSPGGGGAQETQYF	TGTGCCAGCAGCCCCGGAGGCGGGGGGGCCCAGGAGACCCAGTACTTC
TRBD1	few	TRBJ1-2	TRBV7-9	CASSFPDRRPGYGYTF	TGTGCCAGCAGCTTTCCGGACAGGAGACCTGGCTATGGCTACACCTTC
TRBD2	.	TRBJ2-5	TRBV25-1	CASSAGGLLETQYF	TGTGCCAGCAGTGCGGGGGGTCTTCTAGAGACCCAGTACTTC
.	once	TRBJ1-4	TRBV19	CASSIGPTRGEKLFF	TGTGCCAGTAGTATAGGGCCCACTCGGGGTGAAAAACTGTTTTTT
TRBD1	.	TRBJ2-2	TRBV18	CASGPRDSTGELFF	TGTGCCAGCGGACCCCGGGACAGTACCGGGGAGCTGTTTTTT
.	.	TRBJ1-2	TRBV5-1	CASSPLGGGSNYGYTF	TGCGCCAGCAGCCCTCTCGGCGGCGGCAGTAACTATGGCTACACCTTC
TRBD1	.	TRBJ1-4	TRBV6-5	CASSRQGTTNEKLFF	TGTGCCAGCAGTAGACAGGGGACCACTAATGAAAAACTGTTTTTT
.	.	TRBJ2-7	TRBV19	CASSTHPDSEQYF	TGTGCCAGTAGTACCCATCCGGACAGCGAGCAGTACTTC
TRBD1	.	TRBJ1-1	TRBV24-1	CATSETQGAEAFF	TGTGCCACCAGTGAGACACAGGGGGCAGAGGCTTTCTTT
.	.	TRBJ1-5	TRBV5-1	CASSSEGGQPQHF	TGCGCCAGCAGCTCAGAGGGCGGTCAGCCCCAGCATTTT
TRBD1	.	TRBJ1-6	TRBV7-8	CASSDPTGYNSPLHF	TGTGCCAGCAGCGACCCGACAGGGTATAATTCACCCCTCCACTTT
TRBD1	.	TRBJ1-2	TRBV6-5	CASSYSRGGDGYTF	TGTGCCAGCAGTTACTCGAGAGGGGGCGATGGCTACACCTTC
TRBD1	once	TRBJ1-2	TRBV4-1	CASSRTGQAVNYGYTF	TGCGCCAGCAGCCGAACCGGACAGGCGGTTAACTATGGCTACACCTTC